This TCR beta chain was recorded in a study of blood T cell repertoires in COVID-19 (TCRdb year 2020). At the level of the whole study: The collaborator samples originated in the United States, Italy and Spain and spanned the acute and convalescent phases of COVID-19. The material from the prospective study consisted of cDNA or gDNA derived from T cells, B-cell-depleted T cells, or PBMCs. Subjects who had been exposed to COVID-19, were actively infected with it, or had recovered from it provided the deeply sampled blood TCRbeta repertoires that made up the dataset. A freely available public database, intended as a resource for researchers studying the immune response to SARS-CoV-2, is where the repertoires were released. Samples came from the ongoing ImmuneRACE study (first 160 participants) plus 1,254 subjects from 6 global collaborators. Sample metadata almost always included a de-identified subject ID, COVID-19 status, age in years and sex. Where HLA class I and class II types were available, the types were taken from metadata supplied by the sample provider, not from assay-based typing.

The research as a whole found: How much clinical and demographic metadata was included differed by source and by participant, and the metadata was provided uncurated.

Whole blood was collected in K2EDTA tubes by collaborating institutions according to the institutions' own protocols. For TCRbeta analysis, collaborators shipped samples in one of three forms: frozen whole blood, isolated PBMCs, or DNA extracted from either of those sample types. This clone was detected only once. No antigen is known for it. There are no base qualities to consult, and no much larger clone falls within one base. TCRbeta CDR3 regions were amplified from genomic DNA by means of the immunoSEQ Assay, a bias-controlled multiplex PCR. In the authors' own workflow: The number of nucleated cells in each sample was estimated by amplification of reference gene primers within the assay. Sequence reads were collapsed and filtered to measure the absolute abundance of every unique TCRbeta CDR3 rearrangement. Productive Simpson clonality was computed per sample as the square root of Simpson's diversity index over productive rearrangements. Not all clones reach the TCRdb copy of this immuneACCESS table, which keeps in-frame sequences only. Checked studies attribute under half of the gap to unresolved V genes and leave the rest unexplained. D and trimming were read from the DNA, whereas the V and J calls and clone size are those reported in that table. For this sample the table gives around 250,000 clones, of which around four fifths were detected only once. The ten largest clonotypes hold just over 8.5% of the sample.

Sequencing used peripheral blood. The receptor's source is a man aged 35 to 55 with active or convalescent COVID-19.

The sequenced DNA is TGTGCCAGCAGCTTAGGAACATATGGCTACACCTTC. It is translated as CASSLGTYGYTF. The rearrangement joined TRBV11-2 to TRBJ1-2; the D gene assignment is ambiguous. The germline V gene specifies SGHAT as CDR1 and FQNNGV as CDR2. V and J lose 1 base and 5 bases, and a span of 5 bases separates them. Inclusive of the bounding cysteine and phenylalanine, the CDR3 is 12 residues long. The DNA shown is the 36-base CDR3, in frame from base 1.